This is a list of T cell receptor beta chains from one sample in a study of CXCR3-negative and CXCR3-positive naive CD8 T cells. With the 5' RACE reads reprocessed, TCRdb shows one record per CDR3 protein and no DNA. This table holds around 60,000 distinct CDR3 sequences. The sample consisted of naive CXCR3+ CD8+ T cells from blood. The receptors originated from a human donor in good health. Some clones in this sample may be carry-over from other donors' samples. The CDR3 runs from the conserved cysteine through the conserved F or W. Clone size is given for some rows only: seen once, a few or many times, or a class if the clone is expanded.

J: TRBJ1-4; length: 15; size: NA; V: TRBV7-6; CDR3: CASSNSQGRVQKLFF
J: TRBJ2-2; length: 16; size: NA; V: TRBV3-1; CDR3: CASSQEPRGQSGELFF
J: TRBJ2-7; length: 17; size: NA; V: TRBV5-5; CDR3: CASRPHLGGILVYEQYF
J: TRBJ1-1; length: 15; size: NA; V: TRBV6-5; CDR3: CASSYGQTGGTEAFF
J: TRBJ2-2; length: 12; size: NA; V: TRBV19; CDR3: CASSIGAVELFF
J: TRBJ2-1; length: 18; size: NA; V: TRBV3-1; CDR3: CASSQDIAGQVDYNEQFF
J: TRBJ2-1; length: 15; size: NA; V: TRBV6-5; CDR3: CASSAGTGGYNEQFF
J: TRBJ2-7; length: 17; size: NA; V: TRBV5-5; CDR3: CASTWGASGESSYEQYF
J: TRBJ2-7; length: 13; size: NA; V: TRBV7-9; CDR3: CASSLEANYEQYF
J: TRBJ2-7; length: 14; size: NA; V: TRBV7-6; CDR3: CASSLGRGSYEQYF
J: TRBJ2-5; length: 18; size: medium-sized; V: TRBV28; CDR3: CASSLVAGGEISEETQYF
J: TRBJ1-1; length: 15; size: NA; V: TRBV6-2/TRBV6-3; CDR3: CASTPPEMGGTEAFF
J: TRBJ2-5; length: 14; size: NA; V: TRBV6-5; CDR3: CASSSPGGGLTQYF
J: TRBJ1-1; length: 13; size: NA; V: TRBV4-2; CDR3: CASSQEGQVEAFF
J: TRBJ2-6; length: 14; size: NA; V: TRBV27; CDR3: CATSSEDGANVLTF
J: TRBJ1-1; length: 13; size: NA; V: TRBV25-1; CDR3: CASGQGLNTEAFF
J: TRBJ2-7; length: 13; size: NA; V: TRBV20-1; CDR3: CSASGRSSYEQYF
J: TRBJ2-7; length: 14; size: NA; V: TRBV27; CDR3: CASSLTPGGDEQYF
J: TRBJ1-2; length: 16; size: NA; V: TRBV3-1; CDR3: CASSQPDREGTYGYTF
J: TRBJ1-1; length: 15; size: NA; V: TRBV4-2; CDR3: CASSQGHRAGTEAFF
J: TRBJ1-2; length: 16; size: NA; V: TRBV14; CDR3: CASSQDNVSPNYGYTF
J: TRBJ1-6; length: 16; size: NA; V: TRBV12-3/TRBV12-4; CDR3: CASSLVWEINNSPLHF
J: TRBJ1-4; length: 14; size: NA; V: TRBV20-1; CDR3: CSARDRDSIGKLFF
J: TRBJ2-1; length: 14; size: NA; V: TRBV24-1; CDR3: CATSRGIAYNEQFF
J: TRBJ2-1; length: 14; size: NA; V: TRBV7-9; CDR3: CASSLVGNYNEQFF
J: TRBJ2-2; length: 15; size: NA; V: TRBV4-3; CDR3: CASSQGGSYTGELFF
J: TRBJ2-5; length: 18; size: NA; V: TRBV14; CDR3: CASSQYRRAGSLQETQYF
J: TRBJ2-3; length: 19; size: NA; V: TRBV4-3; CDR3: CASSQDRRPNPLGTDTQYF
J: TRBJ1-5; length: 15; size: NA; V: TRBV7-8; CDR3: CASSLWGESNQPQHF
J: TRBJ2-3; length: 14; size: NA; V: TRBV7-9; CDR3: CASSLPGGTDTQYF
J: TRBJ1-2; length: 13; size: NA; V: TRBV28; CDR3: CASTPEVWGGYTF
J: TRBJ2-2; length: 16; size: NA; V: TRBV29-1; CDR3: CSVEDQEGARTGELFF
J: TRBJ2-7; length: 13; size: NA; V: TRBV29-1; CDR3: CSVVTPGLYEQYF
J: TRBJ2-7; length: 13; size: NA; V: TRBV27; CDR3: CASSTGDSYEQYF
J: TRBJ2-2; length: 16; size: NA; V: TRBV5-1; CDR3: CASSLPLVRGAGELFF
J: TRBJ2-3; length: 11; size: NA; V: TRBV29-1; CDR3: CSVLVSGGEDF
J: TRBJ2-7; length: 12; size: NA; V: TRBV27; CDR3: CASSPNTVQQYF
J: TRBJ2-7; length: 14; size: NA; V: TRBV15; CDR3: CATSRATGAGEQYF
J: TRBJ2-2; length: 13; size: NA; V: TRBV29-1; CDR3: CSVTDRGGGELFF
J: TRBJ1-5; length: 14; size: NA; V: TRBV6-2/TRBV6-3; CDR3: CASTPGGESQPQHF
J: TRBJ1-1; length: 16; size: NA; V: TRBV12-3/TRBV12-4; CDR3: CASSFKTVKRNTEAFF
J: TRBJ2-2; length: 15; size: NA; V: TRBV28; CDR3: CASSTWTLNTGELFF
J: TRBJ2-7; length: 16; size: NA; V: TRBV29-1; CDR3: CSVEGGLAGGSYEQYF
J: TRBJ2-3; length: 16; size: NA; V: TRBV2; CDR3: CASNTNDRESTDTQYF
J: TRBJ2-1; length: 14; size: NA; V: TRBV29-1; CDR3: CSVAGTAGDNEQFF